This entry is about one T cell receptor beta chain. The CDR3 contains 12 residues. V shed 7 bases and J shed 3 bases, with 10 bases lying between them. The sample belongs to a study of blood T cell repertoires in COVID-19. Sequencing used immunoSEQ multiplex PCR; TCRdb keeps in-frame clones, though not all of them. The sample includes a few hundred thousand clones, about 91% seen only once; the top ten take 9.5%. The sequenced sample consisted of PBMCs or T cells enriched from blood (not recorded which). This sequence originates from a woman aged 40 to 55 who had recovered from COVID-19. This chain links TRBV12-3 or TRBV12-4 with TRBJ2-7; D is unresolved. The CDR3, as DNA: TGTGCCAGCACTATGAATTACTACGAGCAGTACTTC. This translates into CASTMNYYEQYF.